Listed below are T cell receptor beta chains from one sample, sequenced in a study of OX40 agonist ivuxolimab in advanced cancers. Libraries were prepared by immunoSEQ multiplex PCR; TCRdb keeps only in-frame clonotypes and omits some of them. In the table there are about 62,000 clones, roughly four fifths of which are singletons. The sample here was CD4+ or CD8+ T cells sorted from blood, taken in a trial of the OX40 agonist ivuxolimab. These receptors were obtained from an adult with an advanced solid tumor such as melanoma, head and neck, liver or kidney cancer. CDR3s include the opening cysteine and the closing phenylalanine or tryptophan. A D gene is named only where the DNA matches it firmly. Size is omitted from some rows. Given values are once, few, many or a class for expanded clones.

V gene	clone size	D gene	J gene	CDR3 DNA	CDR3 protein
TRBV6-6	.	.	TRBJ2-3	TGTGCCAGCAGTTGGACTGCAGATACGCAGTATTTT	CASSWTADTQYF
TRBV2	.	.	TRBJ2-7	TGTGCCAGCAGTGGCCGAGGGGGGACCGGGACCGGCTACGAGCAGTACTTC	CASSGRGGTGTGYEQYF
TRBV4-3	medium-sized	.	TRBJ1-2	TGCGCCAGCAGCCAAGCCGGGGGCTACACCTTC	CASSQAGGYTF
TRBV7-2	.	.	TRBJ2-2	TGTGCCAGCAGCTTAGTCTTACGTGCCGGGGAGCTGTTTTTT	CASSLVLRAGELFF
TRBV30	.	TRBD1	TRBJ2-5	TGTGCCTGGAGTGTCGTTTCAGGGGGCGAGACCCAGTACTTC	CAWSVVSGGETQYF
TRBV30	.	.	TRBJ1-4	TGTGCCTGGTTGGGGAAAGGGACGTATGAAAAACTGTTTTTT	CAWLGKGTYEKLFF
TRBV29-1	.	.	TRBJ1-4	TGCAGCGTTGAGGTCGGCGGAATGCCTGAAAAACTGTTTTTT	CSVEVGGMPEKLFF
TRBV11-3	once	.	TRBJ1-3	TGTGCCAGCAGCCCGGGACTCTCTGGAAACACCATATATTTT	CASSPGLSGNTIYF
TRBV5-1	.	TRBD2	TRBJ2-1	TGCGCCAGCAGCTTGGCCCCGGGACTAGCGGGGCCGGGTACCTACAATGAGCAGTTCTTC	CASSLAPGLAGPGTYNEQFF
TRBV18	few	.	TRBJ2-7	TGTGCCAGCTCACCGGGCAGCGTACGAGTTGGCGAGCAGTACTTC	CASSPGSVRVGEQYF
TRBV4-1	.	TRBD1	TRBJ2-2	TGCGCCAGCAGCCCGCCCCAGGGGGCAAGGACCGGGGAGCTGTTTTTT	CASSPPQGARTGELFF
TRBV6-1	.	.	TRBJ1-1	TGTGCCAGCAGTGAAGCGCTACAGGGTCGGATGAGTGGCACTGAAGCTTTCTTT	CASSEALQGRMSGTEAFF
TRBV27	.	.	TRBJ2-5	TGTGCCAGCAACCTACGCCCCCAGTACTTC	CASNLRPQYF
TRBV19	.	.	TRBJ1-2	TGTGCCAGTAGCAATCAGGGGAACTATGGCTACACCTTC	CASSNQGNYGYTF
TRBV7-9	.	.	TRBJ2-1	TGTGCCAGCGGGGTGGTGGGGGAGATCTTC	CASGVVGEIF
TRBV6-5	.	.	TRBJ2-7	TGTGCCAGCAGTGATAGGGGCAGGCGCCACGAGCAGTACTTC	CASSDRGRRHEQYF
TRBV11-3	.	.	TRBJ2-7	TGTGCCAGCACCTCCGGAGGGAACGGCGAGCAGTACTTC	CASTSGGNGEQYF